The 30 T cell receptor beta chains given below trace back to one sample, sequenced in a study of cytomegalovirus exposure and HLA in healthy donors. The primer mix had 60 Vbeta and 13 Jbeta primers. Sequencing was performed with immunoSEQ multiplex PCR; in TCRdb, only in-frame clones are kept and a portion is missing. This sample's clone table lists more than 45,000 clones. Sequenced input: PBMCs. These receptors were taken from a male donor in good health and CMV-seronegative.

The rearrangement links TRBV7-9 to TRBJ2-7; tentative D call: TRBD1 (6 bases). The CDR3 is made up of 14 amino acids. Trimming left V 5 bases short and J 0 bases short, with 11 bases between. Germline assignment: CDR1 SEHNR and CDR2 FQNEAQ (reference sequence). The CDR3 region has the DNA TGTGCCAGCAGCCGGACAGAGAGCTCCTACGAGCAGTACTTC. Its protein is CASSRTESSYEQYF. Full variable domain (rest looked up from reference TRBV7-9 and TRBJ2-7): DTGVSQNPRHKITKRGQNVTFRCDPISEHNRLYWYRQTLGQGPEFLTYFQNEAQLEKSRLLSDRFSAERPKGSFSTLEIQRTEQGDSAMYLCASSRTESSYEQYFGPGTRLTVT.

CDR3 nucleotide sequence: TGCGCCAGCAGCCAAGGGGGGAGGGGGGAGGGTATTGGCTACACCTTC. It codes for CASSQGGRGEGIGYTF. The chain links TRBV4-3 to TRBJ1-2, with D tentatively TRBD1 (6 bases). V gave up 1 base and J gave up 7 bases, with 19 bases separating them. The germline CDR1 and CDR2 sequences are LGHNA and YSLEER. This CDR3 has 16 amino acids.

The rearrangement links TRBV11-2 to TRBJ2-5, with 13 bases matching TRBD2. This CDR3 contains 15 residues. J lost 5 bases, V lost 4 bases, and 4 bases had no gene match. CDR1 is SGHAT and CDR2 is FQNNGV in the germline V gene. The CDR3 sequence is CASSYEGLAGETQYF. The CDR3 nucleotides read TGTGCCAGCAGCTACGAGGGACTAGCGGGGGAGACCCAGTACTTC. Combining the CDR3 with reference TRBV11-2 and TRBJ2-5 gives the whole variable domain EAGVAQSPRYKIIEKRQSVAFWCNPISGHATLYWYQQILGQGPKLLIQFQNNGVVDDSQLPKDRFSAERLKGVDSTLKIQPAKLEDSAVYLCASSYEGLAGETQYFGPGTRLLVL.

The gene calls are TRBV7-2 and TRBJ2-5, with no clear D. This CDR3 has 12 residues. V dropped 1 base and J dropped 13 bases, with 13 bases sitting between them. Germline CDR1 reads SGHTA; CDR2 reads FQGNSA. CDR3 in amino acids: CASSLDRSLLYF. CDR3 bases: TGTGCCAGCAGCTTAGATAGGAGCCTCCTGTACTTC. The whole variable domain, filled in from reference TRBV7-2 and TRBJ2-5, reads GAGVSQSPSNKVTEKGKDVELRCDPISGHTALYWYRQSLGQGLEFLIYFQGNSAPDKSGLPSDRFSAERTGGSVSTLTIQRTQQEDSAVYLCASSLDRSLLYFGPGTRLLVL.

The chain has TRBV5-1 and TRBJ1-2, with D possibly being TRBD1 (6 bases). This CDR3 is 15 amino acids long. Germline CDR1 reads SGHRS; CDR2 reads YFSETQ. V lost 0 bases, J lost 4 bases, and 13 bases lay in between. CDR3 region: CASSLGQEKRYGYTF. The CDR3 DNA follows: TGCGCCAGCAGCTTGGGACAGGAAAAACGCTATGGCTACACCTTC.

The chain joins TRBV19 to TRBJ2-7; 13 positions match TRBD2. Unmatched junction bases numbered 20, after V lost 5 bases and J lost 7 bases. This CDR3 is built from 19 residues. Germline V gene lookup returns CDR1 LNHDA and CDR2 SQIVND (reference sequence). The DNA for the CDR3 is TGTGCCAGTAGTGGAGTCAGGACGCCGGGGACTAGCGGGAAAGTTGAGCAGTACTTC. Residues: CASSGVRTPGTSGKVEQYF.

The chain has TRBV9 and TRBJ1-4; TRBD1 is a possible D gene (5 bases). The V gene lost 0 bases and the J gene lost 10 bases, with 13 bases spanning the gap. Germline V gene data show CDR1 as SGDLS and CDR2 as YYNGEE. This CDR3 has 14 amino acids. The CDR3 DNA follows: TGTGCCAGCAGCGTAGAAATGGAGGGGCCAAAACTGTTTTTT. Its translation is CASSVEMEGPKLFF.

This sequence joins TRBV5-5 and TRBJ2-7; 12 bases fit TRBD1. The germline V gene encodes CDR1 SGHKS and CDR2 YYEKEE (reference sequence). This CDR3 is built from 16 residues. V trimming: 4 bases; J trimming: 3 bases; junction bases outside the gene matches: 8. CDR3 sequence (DNA): TGTGCCAGCAGCGGCCGAGGGACAGGGGGCATCTACGAGCAGTACTTC. The encoded protein is CASSGRGTGGIYEQYF.

The gene calls are TRBV6-6 and TRBJ2-4, with no clear D. V was shortened by 2 bases and J by 0 bases, with 11 bases between the two germline ends. The CDR3 contains 16 residues. The germline V gene has CDR1 MNHNY and CDR2 SVGAGI (reference sequence). As DNA, the CDR3 is TGTGCCAGCAGTTACCCCGCGAGTCTAGCCAAAAACATTCAGTACTTC. Residues: CASSYPASLAKNIQYF.

The chain employs TRBV30 and TRBJ2-4; D is uncertain. This CDR3 spans 13 amino acids. Germline CDR1 GTSNPN, CDR2 SVGIG (reference sequence). V shed 2 bases and J shed 8 bases, with 13 bases lying between them. The CDR3 loop reads CAWSLGPADIQYF. As DNA, the CDR3 is TGTGCCTGGAGTCTGGGTCCGGCGGACATTCAGTACTTC.

V gene TRBV28 combines with J gene TRBJ2-1; no clear D. Trimming took 7 bases from V and 7 from J, leaving 11 bases between them. This CDR3 is built from 12 residues. Germline lookup yields CDR1 MDHEN and CDR2 SYDVKM. The CDR3 nucleotides read TGTGCCAGCACCCTGACCGGGAATGAGCAGTTCTTC. Translation: CASTLTGNEQFF.

Worth noting for this clone: The same CDR3 can be traced to other DNA sequences in this sample. This chain uses TRBV10-3 with TRBJ2-1, with D possibly matching TRBD2 (5 bases). This CDR3 spans 13 amino acids. V lost 8 bases, J lost 11 bases, and 19 bases lay in between. Per germline, CDR1 ENHRY and CDR2 SYGVKD. The CDR3: CAIGGEGPPKQFF. CDR3 in DNA: TGTGCCATCGGAGGAGAGGGCCCCCCAAAGCAGTTCTTC.

This rearrangement joins TRBV5-6 to TRBJ2-5; 7 nucleotides line up with TRBD1. V was clipped by 4 bases and J by 4 bases; unmatched bases: 7. CDR3 size: 14 residues. Per the germline V gene, CDR1 is SGHDT and CDR2 is YYEEEE. The CDR3 bases are TGTGCCAGCAGCACCCCAGGGGGTTTAGAGACCCAGTACTTC. It yields the protein CASSTPGGLETQYF.

As concerns this clone: Compared with germline, one end of the junction differs, possibly owing to a read error. This chain joins TRBV19 and TRBJ2-5, with D possibly TRBD2 on 6 matching bases. This CDR3 is 15 amino acids long. Germline V gene sequence: CDR1 LNHDA, CDR2 SQIVND (reference sequence). The CDR3 DNA follows: TGTGCCAGTAGGGGGACCGGGGGTGGCCAAGAGAACCAGTACTTC. Translated: CASRGTGGGQENQYF.

The V gene is TRBV5-4, the J gene TRBJ1-4; 7 nucleotides align to TRBD1. Trimming cost V 2 bases and J 0 bases; bases outside gene matches: 4. This CDR3 region has 16 residues. Germline V gene sequence: CDR1 SGHNT, CDR2 YYREEE (reference sequence). This CDR3 reads CASSFGQAATNEKLFF. The CDR3 DNA reads as TGTGCCAGCAGCTTTGGACAGGCTGCAACTAATGAAAAACTGTTTTTT.

As to this clone: In the same sample, other DNA sequences code for this CDR3. This chain links TRBV6-6 with TRBJ2-3, with 8 nucleotides matching TRBD2. CDR3 length: 16 residues. J lost 7 bases, V lost 5 bases, and 14 bases had no gene match. Per germline, CDR1 MNHNY and CDR2 SVGAGI (reference sequence). The CDR3 loop reads CASSPGRGGPPYTQYF. The CDR3, as DNA: TGTGCCAGCAGTCCCGGGAGGGGGGGCCCCCCATATACGCAGTATTTT.

J is TRBJ1-1 and V is TRBV29-1; D is possibly TRBD1 (5 bases). The CDR3 has 15 residues. The V gene lost 0 bases and the J gene lost 3 bases, with 14 bases spanning the gap. The V gene's germline CDR1 is SQVTM and CDR2 ANQGSEA. CDR3 in DNA: TGCAGCGTTGAAGATAAAAGGGGCAGGGACACTGAAGCTTTCTTT. Protein product: CSVEDKRGRDTEAFF.

The chain couples TRBV19 to TRBJ2-7; D is uncertain. The germline V gene has CDR1 LNHDA and CDR2 SQIVND (reference sequence). The CDR3 is made up of 14 amino acids. V lost 8 bases, J lost 5 bases, and 19 bases lay in between. The CDR3 DNA reads as TGTGCCAGTCGCCCAAGGCTCAGCGCCCACGAGCAGTACTTC. Residues: CASRPRLSAHEQYF.

DNA for the CDR3: TGCGCCAGCAGAGAACAGGCCCGGAACACTGAAGCTTTCTTT. This translates into CASREQARNTEAFF. This sequence joins TRBV10-2 and TRBJ1-1; tentative D call: TRBD1 (5 bases). This CDR3 spans 14 amino acids. CDR1 is WSHSY, CDR2 SAAADI, per germline. With 6 bases removed from V and 1 base from J, the gap between germline ends came to 12 bases.

The rearrangement links TRBV19 to TRBJ2-1; unclear D gene. V was clipped by 5 bases and J by 5 bases, with 7 bases between them. The CDR3 consists of 12 residues. Germline values: CDR1 LNHDA, CDR2 SQIVND (reference sequence). The CDR3 sequence: CASSLQHNEQFF. The CDR3 DNA reads as TGTGCCAGTAGTCTACAGCACAATGAGCAGTTCTTC. Combining the CDR3 with reference TRBV19 and TRBJ2-1 gives the whole variable domain DGGITQSPKYLFRKEGQNVTLSCEQNLNHDAMYWYRQDPGQGLRLIYYSQIVNDFQKGDIAEGYSVSREKKESFPLTVTSAQKNPTAFYLCASSLQHNEQFFGPGTRLTVL.

This chain joins TRBV5-4 and TRBJ1-4; D is ambiguous. The CDR3 is 12 amino acids. Per the germline V gene, CDR1 is SGHNT and CDR2 is YYREEE (reference sequence). Trimming removed 5 bases from V and 6 bases from J, with 8 bases in between. As DNA, the CDR3 is TGTGCCAGCAGAGGCGGCGATGAAAAACTGTTTTTT. Translated: CASRGGDEKLFF.

The CDR3 DNA is TGTGCCAGTAGACATGGGGGGACGTCGGCGGCCGAGCAGTACTTC. As protein: CASRHGGTSAAEQYF. This chain uses TRBV19 with TRBJ2-7, with D perhaps matching TRBD2 (6 bases). The CDR3 sequence is 15 residues long. With 6 bases removed from V and 6 bases from J, the gap between germline ends came to 21 bases. CDR1 and CDR2 (germline): LNHDA, SQIVND (reference sequence).

The chain links TRBV19 to TRBJ1-1; TRBD1 is a possible D gene (5 bases). V was cut by 6 bases and J by 8 bases, with 19 bases left in between. CDR3 size: 14 residues. CDR1 is LNHDA and CDR2 is SQIVND in the germline V gene (reference sequence). This CDR3 reads CASSERLARAEAFF. CDR3 sequence (DNA): TGTGCCAGTAGCGAACGTTTGGCCAGGGCGGAAGCTTTCTTT.

V is TRBV5-6 and J is TRBJ1-5; 8 nucleotides match TRBD1. The CDR3 contains 16 residues. V shed 4 bases, J shed 1 base, and the junction held 7 bases outside the gene matches. CDR1 is SGHDT, CDR2 YYEEEE, per germline. In nucleotides, the CDR3 is TGTGCCAGCAGCAACGGACAGGGCCGGAGCAATCAGCCCCAGCATTTT. Protein: CASSNGQGRSNQPQHF.

The V and J genes are TRBV7-2 and TRBJ1-1; perhaps TRBD1 as D (6 bases). Trimming pared 3 bases from V and 5 bases from J, leaving 16 bases between. The CDR3 is 15 amino acids. CDR1 is SGHTA and CDR2 is FQGNSA in the germline V gene. CDR3 region: CASSLGPQGSTEAFF. The CDR3, as DNA: TGTGCCAGCAGCTTGGGCCCACAGGGTAGTACTGAAGCTTTCTTT.

The J gene is TRBJ2-3, the V gene TRBV4-2, with D possibly matching TRBD2 (7 bases). In germline, CDR1 is LGHNA, CDR2 YNFKEQ. The CDR3 contains 16 residues. V was shortened by 4 bases and J by 4 bases, with 18 bases between the two germline ends. Written as DNA, the CDR3 is TGTGCCAGCAGCCCGTCGAGGGGGGAGGGTGCAGATACGCAGTATTTT. It yields the protein CASSPSRGEGADTQYF.

The chain links TRBV7-2 to TRBJ1-2; 9 positions match TRBD1. V gave up 5 bases and J gave up 5 bases; unmatched junction bases: 3. There are 13 residues in the CDR3. Per the germline V gene, CDR1 is SGHTA and CDR2 is FQGNSA. CDR3 nucleotides: TGTGCCAGCAGCACGACAGGGGGATATGGCTACACCTTC. This gives the protein CASSTTGGYGYTF.

The chain links TRBV7-2 to TRBJ2-7; 7 bases fit TRBD2. Germline V gene sequence: CDR1 SGHTA, CDR2 FQGNSA. The CDR3 totals 15 residues. V lost 3 bases and J lost 6; bases outside the gene matches: 11. This chain's CDR3 is CASSFQRGRASEQYF. The CDR3 DNA reads as TGTGCCAGCAGCTTCCAGCGGGGCCGCGCGAGCGAGCAGTACTTC.

With respect to this clone: The junction shows a germline mismatch at one end, possibly a read error. The chain joins TRBV5-6 to TRBJ2-3; TRBD2 agrees at 7 bases. Germline CDR1 is SGHDT and CDR2 is YYEEEE. The CDR3 extends over 16 amino acids. DNA of the CDR3: TGTGCCAGCAGCTTGGGCCTAGCGGTACTCACAGATAAGCAGTATTTT. It specifies CASSLGLAVLTDKQYF.

The chain is built from TRBV5-1 and TRBJ2-7; D unresolved. Deletions cut 0 bases from V and 2 bases from J, with 12 bases between. Germline V lookup: CDR1 SGHRS, CDR2 YFSETQ. This CDR3 spans 15 amino acids. The CDR3 loop is CASSLVGGFAYEQYF. The CDR3 DNA reads as TGCGCCAGCAGCTTGGTCGGCGGTTTCGCCTACGAGCAGTACTTC. Based on the CDR3 plus reference TRBV5-1 and TRBJ2-7, the full variable domain is KAGVTQTPRYLIKTRGQQVTLSCSPISGHRSVSWYQQTPGQGLQFLFEYFSETQRNKGNFPGRFSGRQFSNSRSEMNVSTLELGDSALYLCASSLVGGFAYEQYFGPGTRLTVT.